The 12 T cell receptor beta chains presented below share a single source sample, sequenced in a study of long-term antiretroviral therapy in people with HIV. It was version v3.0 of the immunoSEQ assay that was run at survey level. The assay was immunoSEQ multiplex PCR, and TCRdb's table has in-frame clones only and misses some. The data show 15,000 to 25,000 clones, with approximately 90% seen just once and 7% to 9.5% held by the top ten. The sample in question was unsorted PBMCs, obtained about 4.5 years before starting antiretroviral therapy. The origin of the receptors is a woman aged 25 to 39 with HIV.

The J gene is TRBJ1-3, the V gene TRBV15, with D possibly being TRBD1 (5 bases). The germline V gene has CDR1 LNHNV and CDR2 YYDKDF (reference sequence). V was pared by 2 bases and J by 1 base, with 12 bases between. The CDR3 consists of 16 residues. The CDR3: CATSRKTGTSGNTIYF. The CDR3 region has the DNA TGTGCCACCAGCAGAAAGACCGGGACTTCTGGAAACACCATATATTTT.

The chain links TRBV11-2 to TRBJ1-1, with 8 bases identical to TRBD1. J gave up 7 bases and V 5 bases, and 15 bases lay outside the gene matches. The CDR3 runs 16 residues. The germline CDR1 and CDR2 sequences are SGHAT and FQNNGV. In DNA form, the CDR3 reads TGTGCCAGCAGCCTCGCCGGGACAGGCGCTCGCATTGAAGCTTTCTTT. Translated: CASSLAGTGARIEAFF. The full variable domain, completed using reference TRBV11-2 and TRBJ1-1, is EAGVAQSPRYKIIEKRQSVAFWCNPISGHATLYWYQQILGQGPKLLIQFQNNGVVDDSQLPKDRFSAERLKGVDSTLKIQPAKLEDSAVYLCASSLAGTGARIEAFFGQGTRLTVV.

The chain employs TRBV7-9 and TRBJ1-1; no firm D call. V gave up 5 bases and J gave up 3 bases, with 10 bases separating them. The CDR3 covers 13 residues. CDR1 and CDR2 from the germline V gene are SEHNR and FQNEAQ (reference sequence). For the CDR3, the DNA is TGTGCCAGCAGCCAAAAGATTGACACTGAAGCTTTCTTT. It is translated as CASSQKIDTEAFF.

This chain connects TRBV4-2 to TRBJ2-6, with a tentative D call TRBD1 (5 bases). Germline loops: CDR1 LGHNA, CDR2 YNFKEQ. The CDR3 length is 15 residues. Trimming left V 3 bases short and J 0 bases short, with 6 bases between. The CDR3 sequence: CASSQDNSGANVLTF. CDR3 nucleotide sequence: TGTGCCAGCAGCCAGGACAACTCTGGGGCCAACGTCCTGACTTTC.

Here the CDR3 DNA reads TGTGCCTGGAAGGGTGGGGCTATCTCACCCCTCCACTTT. Translation gives CAWKGGAISPLHF. The rearrangement uses TRBV30 and TRBJ1-6, with a possible D match to TRBD1 (5 bases). V was clipped by 4 bases and J by 10 bases, with 14 bases between them. The CDR3 spans 13 residues. Germline assignment: CDR1 GTSNPN and CDR2 SVGIG (reference sequence).

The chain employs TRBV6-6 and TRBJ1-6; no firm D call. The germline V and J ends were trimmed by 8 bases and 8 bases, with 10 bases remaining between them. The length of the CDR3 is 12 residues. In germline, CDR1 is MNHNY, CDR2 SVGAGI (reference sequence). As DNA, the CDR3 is TGTGCCAGCGGCAGGCTCGATTCACCCCTCCACTTT. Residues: CASGRLDSPLHF.

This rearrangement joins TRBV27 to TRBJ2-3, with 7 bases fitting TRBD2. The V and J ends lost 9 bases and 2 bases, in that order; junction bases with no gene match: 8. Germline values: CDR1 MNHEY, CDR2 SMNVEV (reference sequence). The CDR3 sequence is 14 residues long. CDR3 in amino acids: CASGGGGPTDTQYF. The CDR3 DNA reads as TGTGCCAGTGGTGGCGGGGGACCCACAGATACGCAGTATTTT.

CDR3 DNA sequence: TGCGCCAGCAGCCAAGATTCGGATGCAGGGTTCGGCACTGAAGCTTTCTTT. Amino acid sequence: CASSQDSDAGFGTEAFF. V gene TRBV4-3 combines with J gene TRBJ1-1; D is perhaps TRBD1 (5 bases). Germline V gene sequence: CDR1 LGHNA, CDR2 YSLEER. This CDR3 is built from 17 residues. Trimming stripped 0 bases from V and 4 bases from J, with 18 bases between.

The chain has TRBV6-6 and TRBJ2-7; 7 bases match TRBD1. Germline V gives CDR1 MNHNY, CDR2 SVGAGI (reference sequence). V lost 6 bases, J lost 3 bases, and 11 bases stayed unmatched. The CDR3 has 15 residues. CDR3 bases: TGTGCCAGCAGCTCTCCGGGGCAGGGGGTCTACGAGCAGTACTTC. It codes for CASSSPGQGVYEQYF.

This CDR3 is CASSFSSGTREAFF. For the CDR3, the DNA is TGTGCCAGCAGCTTCAGCTCCGGGACCCGCGAAGCTTTCTTT. The V and J genes are TRBV7-9 and TRBJ1-1; possible D gene TRBD1, 5 bases. The V end lost 3 bases, the J end lost 8 bases, and 16 bases lay between the germline ends. Germline lookup yields CDR1 SEHNR and CDR2 FQNEAQ (reference sequence). The CDR3 totals 14 residues.

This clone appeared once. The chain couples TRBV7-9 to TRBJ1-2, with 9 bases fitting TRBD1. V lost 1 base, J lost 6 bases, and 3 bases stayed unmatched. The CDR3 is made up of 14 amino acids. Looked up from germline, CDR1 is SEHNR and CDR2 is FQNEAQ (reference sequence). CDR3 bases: TGTGCCAGCAGCTTAGGGACAGGGGTACATGGCTACACCTTC. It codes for CASSLGTGVHGYTF. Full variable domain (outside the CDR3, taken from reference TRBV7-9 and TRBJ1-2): DTGVSQNPRHKITKRGQNVTFRCDPISEHNRLYWYRQTLGQGPEFLTYFQNEAQLEKSRLLSDRFSAERPKGSFSTLEIQRTEQGDSAMYLCASSLGTGVHGYTFGSGTRLTVV.

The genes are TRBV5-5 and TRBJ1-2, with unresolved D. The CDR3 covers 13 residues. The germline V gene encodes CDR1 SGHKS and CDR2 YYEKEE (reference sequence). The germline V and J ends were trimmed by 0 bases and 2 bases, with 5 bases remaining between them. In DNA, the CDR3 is TGTGCCAGCAGCTTGGCGGGGAACTATGGCTACACCTTC. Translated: CASSLAGNYGYTF.